A single sample is the source of the 18 T cell receptor beta chains below, sequenced in a study of blood T cell repertoires in COVID-19. TCRdb's copy holds only in-frame clones and misses some; the assay was immunoSEQ multiplex PCR. The data hold hundreds of thousands of clones, with 86% observed a single time. Material: peripheral blood. Receptors originate from a woman aged 25 to 39 with active or convalescent COVID-19.

The genes are TRBV5-1 and TRBJ1-2; 8 positions match TRBD1. V lost 3 bases, J lost 0 bases, and 10 bases stayed unmatched. Per germline, CDR1 SGHRS and CDR2 YFSETQ. This CDR3 is built from 17 residues. CDR3 nucleotides: TGCGCCAGCAGCTATCAGGACAGGGTGAATCCTAACTATGGCTACACCTTC. Amino acid sequence: CASSYQDRVNPNYGYTF.

The CDR3, as DNA: TGTGCCAGCAGCAAAGCGCGACCGGGACACTTCGATAATTCACCCCTCCACTTT. Translating it yields CASSKARPGHFDNSPLHF. This rearrangement joins TRBV21-1 to TRBJ1-6; the table's D call TRBD1 went unverified against the DNA. TRBV21-1 is flagged as a pseudogene. CDR3 size: 18 residues.

The chain recombines TRBV23-1 with TRBJ2-7; TRBD1 is a possible D gene (6 bases). TRBV23-1 is treated as an ORF (open reading frame) with a function not yet certain. The ends were cut back, 0 bases at V and 7 bases at J, with 25 bases in the middle. The CDR3 sequence is 18 residues long. This CDR3 is CASSQSGADFPRVGEQYF. DNA for the CDR3: TGCGCCAGCAGTCAATCGGGGGCAGATTTCCCCCGAGTGGGGGAGCAGTACTTC.

The chain uses TRBV7-9 and TRBJ2-1, with 7 positions matching TRBD1. Germline CDR1 is SEHNR and CDR2 is FQNEAQ (reference sequence). The CDR3 runs to 15 residues. J lost 9 bases, V lost 4 bases, and 12 bases had no gene match. The CDR3 sequence is CASSSYQQGISEQFF. For the CDR3, the DNA is TGTGCCAGCAGCTCGTACCAACAGGGGATCAGTGAGCAGTTCTTC.

This clone showed up just a few times. In the same sample, other DNA sequences code for this CDR3. V and J are TRBV5-1 and TRBJ1-1; D perhaps matches TRBD1 (6 bases). Germline assignment: CDR1 SGHRS and CDR2 YFSETQ. The V end was cut by 0 bases, the J end by 1 base, with 7 bases between. The CDR3 is 14 amino acids. Here the CDR3 reads CASSLGGQNTEAFF. The CDR3 DNA follows: TGCGCCAGCAGCTTGGGGGGACAGAACACTGAAGCTTTCTTT. The variable domain in full, completed from reference TRBV5-1 and TRBJ1-1, reads KAGVTQTPRYLIKTRGQQVTLSCSPISGHRSVSWYQQTPGQGLQFLFEYFSETQRNKGNFPGRFSGRQFSNSRSEMNVSTLELGDSALYLCASSLGGQNTEAFFGQGTRLTVV.

This clone was seen only once. This chain uses TRBV5-4 with TRBJ2-5; 7 positions agree with TRBD2. Unmatched junction bases numbered 8, after V lost 1 base and J lost 5 bases. Germline assignment: CDR1 SGHNT and CDR2 YYREEE (reference sequence). The CDR3 has 15 residues. The CDR3 nucleotides are TGTGCCAGCAGCTTGCCCAGCGGGATGGGGGAGACCCAGTACTTC. Its protein product is CASSLPSGMGETQYF.

This rearrangement joins TRBV2 to TRBJ2-7; tentative D call: TRBD1 (5 bases). Germline CDR1 and CDR2: SNHLY and FYNNEI. The CDR3 has 15 amino acids. V shed 3 bases and J shed 0 bases, with 12 bases lying between them. The CDR3 DNA sequence: TGTGCCAGCAGTGATCCCAGGGATCGCTCCTACGAGCAGTACTTC. It is translated as CASSDPRDRSYEQYF.

V usage is TRBV27 and J usage is TRBJ1-4, with no clear D. Germline CDR1 reads MNHEY; CDR2 reads SMNVEV (reference sequence). This CDR3 is built from 14 residues. Trimming stripped 3 bases from V and 7 bases from J, with 12 bases between. The DNA for the CDR3 is TGTGCCAGCAGTTTTGTAGTTTCGGGTGAAAAACTGTTTTTT. Translation gives CASSFVVSGEKLFF.

V usage is TRBV6-2 or TRBV6-3 and J usage is TRBJ1-1, with 7 bases lining up with TRBD1. Germline CDR1 is MNHEY and CDR2 is SVGEGT. V shed 6 bases and J 4 bases; nucleotides not matched to a gene: 11. The CDR3 length is 15 residues. The CDR3 sequence is CASSPNPTGATEAFF. In DNA, the CDR3 is TGTGCCAGCAGCCCTAACCCAACAGGGGCCACTGAAGCTTTCTTT.

This sequence joins TRBV5-4 and TRBJ1-2; unclear D gene. The CDR3 totals 15 residues. V was shortened by 0 bases and J by 0 bases, with 9 bases between the two germline ends. Germline V gene data show CDR1 as SGHNT and CDR2 as YYREEE (reference sequence). DNA of the CDR3: TGTGCCAGCAGCTTGGAACGGAGAGCTAACTATGGCTACACCTTC. Translated, it gives CASSLERRANYGYTF.

The CDR3 nucleotides read TGTGCCAGCAGTAGACTAGCGGGAGGTAGAAATGAGCAGTTCTTC. Translated, it gives CASSRLAGGRNEQFF. The rearrangement joins TRBV27 to TRBJ2-1; TRBD2 aligns across 13 bases. This CDR3 region has 15 residues. V was pared by 5 bases and J by 7 bases, with 5 bases of the junction left unmatched. Per the germline V gene, CDR1 is MNHEY and CDR2 is SMNVEV (reference sequence).

This clone was seen once. The rearrangement links TRBV3-1 (or the pseudogene TRBV3-2) to TRBJ2-1; 7 nucleotides line up with TRBD2. The germline gives CDR1 LGHDT, CDR2 YNNKEL (reference sequence). This CDR3 contains 17 residues. Trimming at V came to 0 bases and at J to 8 bases, leaving 13 bases not matched to a gene. The CDR3 here is CASSQDWGGLGSDEQFF. The CDR3 coding sequence is TGTGCCAGCAGCCAAGATTGGGGGGGGTTAGGGAGCGATGAGCAGTTCTTC.

This chain connects TRBV2 to TRBJ2-5, with D maybe TRBD2 (6 bases). From germline, CDR1 is SNHLY and CDR2 FYNNEI. Between the trimmed V and J ends, which lost 3 bases and 5 bases, there was a span of 19 bases. The CDR3 is 16 residues long. CDR3 region: CASSELEGGLPETQYF. The DNA for the CDR3 is TGTGCCAGCAGTGAGTTGGAGGGAGGTCTTCCCGAGACCCAGTACTTC. Based on the CDR3 plus reference TRBV2 and TRBJ2-5, the full variable domain is EPEVTQTPSHQVTQMGQEVILRCVPISNHLYFYWYRQILGQKVEFLVSFYNNEISEKSEIFDDQFSVERPDGSNFTLKIRSTKLEDSAMYFCASSELEGGLPETQYFGPGTRLLVL.

The chain uses TRBV7-9 and TRBJ1-6, with 10 bases identical to TRBD1. Unmatched junction bases numbered 7, after V lost 5 bases and J lost 6 bases. CDR3 size: 16 residues. Germline V gives CDR1 SEHNR, CDR2 FQNEAQ (reference sequence). The CDR3 here is CASSRRQGAVNSPLHF. As DNA, the CDR3 is TGTGCCAGCAGCCGAAGACAGGGGGCGGTTAATTCACCCCTCCACTTT.

V gene TRBV19 combines with J gene TRBJ1-4; D is possibly TRBD1 (6 bases). Between the trimmed V and J ends, which lost 6 bases and 8 bases, there was a span of 16 bases. The germline gives CDR1 LNHDA, CDR2 SQIVND (reference sequence). The CDR3 consists of 14 residues. The CDR3 nucleotides read TGTGCCAGTAGCCTACAGGGAAAGGGGGAAAAACTGTTTTTT. Translating gives CASSLQGKGEKLFF.

V gene TRBV29-1 combines with J gene TRBJ2-3; possibly TRBD2 for D (5 bases). The length of the CDR3 is 12 residues. Trimming shortened V by 5 bases and J by 2 bases, and 8 bases separated the two germline ends. Germline CDR1 is SQVTM and CDR2 is ANQGSEA. This CDR3 is CSVFRDTDTQYF. CDR3 sequence (DNA): TGCAGCGTTTTTCGGGACACAGATACGCAGTATTTT.

This chain links TRBV5-4 with TRBJ2-1; 7 nucleotides match TRBD1. The CDR3 loop spans 12 amino acids. V was pared by 5 bases and J by 7 bases, with 3 bases of the junction left unmatched. Germline loops: CDR1 SGHNT, CDR2 YYREEE (reference sequence). The CDR3 here is CASSQTGNEQFF. In DNA, the CDR3 is TGTGCCAGCAGTCAGACAGGGAATGAGCAGTTCTTC.

This clone came up a few times. The chain joins TRBV11-3 to TRBJ1-1; TRBD1 might be the D (5 bases). The CDR3 has 16 amino acids. V was cut by 1 base and J by 7 bases, with 19 bases left in between. Germline assignment: CDR1 SGHNT and CDR2 YENEEA. CDR3 protein: CASSLAIRGWTLEAFF. In DNA, the CDR3 is TGTGCCAGCAGCTTAGCGATAAGGGGTTGGACGCTTGAAGCTTTCTTT.